These T cell receptor beta chains were read from a single sample in a study of OX40 agonist ivuxolimab in advanced cancers. Profiling relied on immunoSEQ multiplex PCR, and the TCRdb table lists in-frame clones only, not all of them. The sample records roughly 92,000 clones, approximately 90% being singletons. Sequencing was performed on CD4+ or CD8+ T cells sorted from blood, taken in a trial of the OX40 agonist ivuxolimab. All receptors come from an adult with an advanced solid tumor such as melanoma, head and neck, liver or kidney cancer. Each CDR3 is given with its conserved first and last residue. The order of the fields is clone size, V gene, J gene, D gene, CDR3 length, CDR3 DNA, CDR3 protein. A D gene is named only where the DNA matches it firmly. Clone size is stated in some rows and not others, as once, few, many or a class when expanded.

abundance: NA
v_gene: TRBV6-5
j_gene: TRBJ2-7
d_gene: NA
len: 16
CDR3nt: TGTGCCAGCAGTTACTCCCGGTTAGCAGGATTCTACGAGCAGTACTTC
CDR3aa: CASSYSRLAGFYEQYF

abundance: NA
v_gene: TRBV5-1
j_gene: TRBJ2-3
d_gene: NA
len: 14
CDR3nt: TGCGCCAGCAGTACCCGAGGAGGCACAGATACGCAGTATTTT
CDR3aa: CASSTRGGTDTQYF

abundance: NA
v_gene: TRBV9
j_gene: TRBJ2-7
d_gene: TRBD2
len: 17
CDR3nt: TGTGCCAGCAGCCCCGACCCGAGTAGCGGGAGGGCCTACGAGCAGTACTTC
CDR3aa: CASSPDPSSGRAYEQYF

abundance: NA
v_gene: TRBV7-2
j_gene: TRBJ2-1
d_gene: TRBD2
len: 17
CDR3nt: TGTGCCAGCAGCACCCCAACGGGACTAGCGGGAGGGGGTGAGCAGTTCTTC
CDR3aa: CASSTPTGLAGGGEQFF

abundance: NA
v_gene: TRBV7-8
j_gene: TRBJ2-7
d_gene: TRBD2
len: 16
CDR3nt: TGTGCCAGCAGCCCCCGACCGGGCGCGGGAGCCTACGAGCAGTACTTC
CDR3aa: CASSPRPGAGAYEQYF

abundance: NA
v_gene: TRBV21-1
j_gene: TRBJ2-1
d_gene: NA
len: 16
CDR3nt: TGTGCCAGCAGCTCACACTTGGACAGGGAATACAATGAGCAGTTCTTC
CDR3aa: CASSSHLDREYNEQFF

abundance: NA
v_gene: TRBV28
j_gene: TRBJ1-2
d_gene: NA
len: 13
CDR3nt: TGTGCCAGCAGACCGGACAGTAACTATGGCTACACCTTC
CDR3aa: CASRPDSNYGYTF

abundance: NA
v_gene: TRBV4-1
j_gene: TRBJ2-7
d_gene: TRBD2
len: 17
CDR3nt: TGCGCCAGCAGCTGGGACGGCGGGAGGGCCCCCGCGCGCGAGCAGTACTTC
CDR3aa: CASSWDGGRAPAREQYF

abundance: NA
v_gene: TRBV11-3
j_gene: TRBJ2-3
d_gene: TRBD2
len: 15
CDR3nt: TGTGCCAGCAGCCATGGGGGGGACTACACAGATACGCAGTATTTT
CDR3aa: CASSHGGDYTDTQYF

abundance: NA
v_gene: TRBV19
j_gene: TRBJ1-1
d_gene: NA
len: 13
CDR3nt: TGTGCCAGTGGATACAGGGCCAACACTGAAGCTTTCTTT
CDR3aa: CASGYRANTEAFF

abundance: NA
v_gene: TRBV7-2
j_gene: TRBJ1-2
d_gene: NA
len: 17
CDR3nt: TGTGCCAGCAGCTTAGACACAACCGCAACCTCTCGCTATGGCTACACCTTC
CDR3aa: CASSLDTTATSRYGYTF

abundance: once
v_gene: TRBV19
j_gene: TRBJ2-7
d_gene: NA
len: 14
CDR3nt: TGTGCCAGTAGTATAGCCCGGGACTCCTACGAGCAGTACTTC
CDR3aa: CASSIARDSYEQYF

abundance: once
v_gene: TRBV9
j_gene: TRBJ2-5
d_gene: TRBD2
len: 18
CDR3nt: TGTGCCAGCAGCACCGGACTAGCGGGAGGGCCATACCAAGAGACCCAGTACTTC
CDR3aa: CASSTGLAGGPYQETQYF

abundance: NA
v_gene: TRBV9
j_gene: TRBJ1-1
d_gene: NA
len: 14
CDR3nt: TGTGCCAGCAGCGTAGCAGGGGCGGGCACTGAAGCTTTCTTT
CDR3aa: CASSVAGAGTEAFF

abundance: once
v_gene: TRBV7-8
j_gene: TRBJ2-7
d_gene: NA
len: 14
CDR3nt: TGTGCCAGCAGCCCGTCACGGACACGTCCCGAGCAGTACTTC
CDR3aa: CASSPSRTRPEQYF